The 13 T cell receptor beta chains reported below all come from one sample, sequenced in a study of T-cell memory formation after mild COVID-19. MiXCR was run by TCRdb on the 5' RACE reads, yielding one entry per CDR3 protein. Of 250,000 to 300,000 distinct CDR3 sequences listed, about 20% are singletons. Sequenced sample: PBMCs or a T cell subset sorted from them (not recorded which). Receptors originate from a man younger than 35 who had mild COVID-19 (a few samples of this study predate the infection). Cell type and time point are not known.

The chain couples TRBV29-1 to TRBJ2-1, with TRBD2 as a possible D gene (7 bases). There are 15 residues in the CDR3. Trimming took off 5 bases at V and 8 bases at J, with 22 bases between the two ends. Germline loops: CDR1 SQVTM, CDR2 ANQGSEA. CDR3 loop: CSVRPGRGGQDEQFF. CDR3 in DNA: TGCAGCGTTCGCCCTGGAAGGGGGGGCCAGGATGAGCAGTTCTTC.

The chain has TRBV2 and TRBJ1-6; no reliable D call. The CDR3 runs to 13 residues. CDR1 and CDR2 from the germline V gene are SNHLY and FYNNEI. The germline V and J ends were trimmed by 4 bases and 4 bases, with 5 bases remaining between them. The CDR3 sequence: CASSVGYNSPLHF. CDR3 nucleotides: TGTGCCAGCAGTGTTGGGTATAATTCACCCCTCCACTTT.

This clonotype was observed at least ten times. The J gene is TRBJ2-2, the V gene TRBV12-3 or TRBV12-4; 7 positions agree with TRBD2. Trimming at V came to 6 bases and at J to 4 bases, leaving 5 bases not matched to a gene. This CDR3 region has 14 residues. CDR3 sequence reads: CASSLGTITGELFF. In DNA, the CDR3 is TGTGCCAGCAGCCTCGGGACTATCACCGGGGAGCTGTTTTTT.

The sample holds a few counts of this clonotype. V gene TRBV4-1 combines with J gene TRBJ1-2; TRBD1 agrees at 9 bases. Germline CDR1 is MGHRA and CDR2 is YSYEKL. The CDR3 contains 15 residues. V lost 1 base and J lost 11; bases outside the gene matches: 11. The CDR3 loop is CASSQGDREGLFYTF. CDR3 DNA: TGCGCCAGCAGCCAAGGGGACAGGGAAGGTCTATTTTACACCTTC.

In its sample, this clonotype was seen a few times. CDR3 sequence (DNA): TGTGCCAGCAGCCGCGGTTTTGGGGGGACTGAAGCTTTCTTT. Its translation: CASSRGFGGTEAFF. This chain connects TRBV6-5 to TRBJ1-1, with D perhaps matching TRBD1 (5 bases). The CDR3 has 14 amino acids. Trimming shortened V by 6 bases and J by 5 bases, and 16 bases separated the two germline ends. Per the germline V gene, CDR1 is MNHEY and CDR2 is SVGAGI.

The chain uses TRBV12-3 or TRBV12-4 and TRBJ1-1, with a possible D match to TRBD1 (6 bases). V was pared by 4 bases and J by 7 bases, with 13 bases between. This CDR3 comprises 13 residues. The CDR3 DNA follows: TGTGCCAGCAGTTCCCGCGGGGGGCATGAAGCTTTCTTT. Its protein is CASSSRGGHEAFF.

This clonotype turned up a few times. J is TRBJ1-2 and V is TRBV4-3, with D tentatively TRBD1 (6 bases). Trimming pared 0 bases from V and 5 bases from J, leaving 13 bases between. The germline V gene has CDR1 LGHNA and CDR2 YSLEER. The CDR3 totals 15 residues. The CDR3 reads CASSQEGGPGYGYTF. The CDR3 DNA reads TGCGCCAGCAGCCAAGAGGGGGGGCCGGGGTATGGCTACACCTTC.

This clonotype was seen more than once but under ten times. V is TRBV28 and J is TRBJ1-2; D is possibly TRBD1 (5 bases). In germline, CDR1 is MDHEN, CDR2 SYDVKM. The CDR3 runs 14 residues. Trimming took 7 bases from V and 5 from J, leaving 17 bases between them. The CDR3 coding sequence is TGTGCCAGCATGGGAGGACAAGGATTTTATGGCTACACCTTC. This translates into CASMGGQGFYGYTF.

The chain joins TRBV27 to TRBJ2-1; D uncertain. V was trimmed by 4 bases and J by 4 bases, leaving 8 bases between them. Looked up from germline, CDR1 is MNHEY and CDR2 is SMNVEV (reference sequence). The CDR3 has 13 residues. The CDR3 is CASSYREYNEQFF. The CDR3 DNA follows: TGTGCCAGCAGTTATCGAGAGTACAATGAGCAGTTCTTC.

This clonotype was observed many times. This sequence joins TRBV28 and TRBJ2-7, with D perhaps assigned TRBD1 or TRBD2 (6 bases each). V lost 2 bases and J lost 5, with 16 bases in between. The germline V gene has CDR1 MDHEN and CDR2 SYDVKM. The CDR3 length is 15 residues. The DNA for the CDR3 is TGTGCCAGCAGTTTAGGTGGGGGGCCCGAAAACGAGCAGTACGTC. Amino acids: CASSLGGGPENEQYV.

CDR3 residues: CASSQDLGDTQYF. CDR3 DNA: TGCGCCAGCAGCCAAGATCTGGGAGATACGCAGTATTTT. The rearrangement uses TRBV4-3 and TRBJ2-3; D remains unclear. CDR1 LGHNA and CDR2 YSLEER come from the germline V gene. V was cut by 0 bases and J by 5 bases, with 6 bases left in between. The CDR3 contains 13 residues.

The table lists this clonotype with a few counts. The chain is built from TRBV7-2 and TRBJ2-4; perhaps TRBD2 as D (6 bases). The CDR3 sequence is 14 residues long. Germline V lookup: CDR1 SGHTA, CDR2 FQGNSA. Between the trimmed V and J ends, which lost 0 bases and 5 bases, there was a span of 8 bases. This CDR3 reads CASSLAPSENIQYF. CDR3 DNA: TGTGCCAGCAGCTTAGCCCCTAGCGAAAACATTCAGTACTTC.

This chain links TRBV10-3 with TRBJ1-2; TRBD1 matches 7 bases. This CDR3 is built from 15 residues. Looked up from germline, CDR1 is ENHRY and CDR2 is SYGVKD. J lost 8 bases, V lost 3 bases, and 12 bases had no gene match. CDR3 sequence (DNA): TGTGCCATCAGTGATCCCGCCGAGGGGGCGGCCGGCTACACCTTC. Translation: CAISDPAEGAAGYTF.